The 10 T cell receptor beta chains below all came from one sample that was sequenced in a study of blood T cell repertoires in COVID-19. TCRdb keeps only in-frame clones here, not all; method: immunoSEQ multiplex PCR. The profile shows under 350,000 clones, 86% of them singletons. The sample consisted of PBMCs or T cells enriched from blood (not recorded which). The receptors shown here come from a woman between 40 and 50 years old with acute COVID-19.

Turning to this clone: The same CDR3 can be traced to other DNA sequences in this sample. The genes are TRBV18 and TRBJ1-4; D is perhaps TRBD1 (6 bases). The CDR3 is 16 residues long. The V gene lost 0 bases and the J gene lost 0 bases, with 8 bases spanning the gap. Germline lookup yields CDR1 KGHSH and CDR2 LQKENI. CDR3 residues: CASSPPGQATNEKLFF. The CDR3 DNA reads as TGTGCCAGCTCACCACCGGGACAAGCAACTAATGAAAAACTGTTTTTT. The variable domain in full, completed from reference TRBV18 and TRBJ1-4, reads NAGVMQNPRHLVRRRGQEARLRCSPMKGHSHVYWYRQLPEEGLKFMVYLQKENIIDESGMPKERFSAEFPKEGPSILRIQQVVRGDSAAYFCASSPPGQATNEKLFFGSGTQLSVL.

The chain recombines TRBV12-3 or TRBV12-4 with TRBJ1-2, with unresolved D. The ends were cut back, 4 bases at V and 2 bases at J, with 5 bases in the middle. The CDR3 runs to 12 residues. The CDR3 sequence is CASSYINYGYTF. CDR3 coding DNA: TGTGCCAGCAGTTACATAAACTATGGCTACACCTTC.

The gene calls are TRBV1 and TRBJ2-6; the D call in the table, TRBD2, was not verified against the DNA. TRBV1 is classified as a pseudogene. The CDR3 loop spans 19 amino acids. CDR3 protein: CTSSQRTSGAYSGANVLTF. CDR3 nucleotides: TGCACCAGCAGCCAAAGGACTAGCGGTGCTTACTCTGGGGCCAACGTCCTGACTTTC.

V gene TRBV6-2 or TRBV6-3 combines with J gene TRBJ1-3, with D maybe TRBD1 (5 bases). This CDR3 contains 14 residues. Germline V lookup: CDR1 MNHEY, CDR2 SVGEGT. V was trimmed by 2 bases and J by 3 bases, leaving 8 bases between them. CDR3 sequence reads: CASSYDRGGNTIYF. The DNA of the CDR3 is TGTGCCAGCAGTTACGACAGAGGTGGAAACACCATATATTTT.

J is TRBJ2-3 and V is TRBV14, with 7 bases matching TRBD2. There are 15 residues in the CDR3. Germline V lookup: CDR1 SGHDN, CDR2 FVKESK. V trimming: 1 base; J trimming: 2 bases; junction bases outside the gene matches: 3. CDR3 sequence: CASSQVAGVTDTQYF. The CDR3 DNA sequence: TGTGCCAGCAGCCAAGTGGCGGGGGTCACAGATACGCAGTATTTT.

The chain is built from TRBV27 and TRBJ1-6; 8 nucleotides align to TRBD1. This CDR3 is built from 16 residues. Germline V gene data show CDR1 as MNHEY and CDR2 as SMNVEV (reference sequence). The junction had 9 bases not matched to a gene; V was cut back by 1 base and J by 10 bases. The CDR3 loop is CASSLYPLDRGSPLHF. The CDR3 DNA follows: TGTGCCAGCAGTTTATACCCCCTTGACAGGGGCTCACCCCTCCACTTT.

The chain links TRBV19 to TRBJ2-4, with 12 bases that match TRBD2. V lost 3 bases and J lost 2; bases outside the gene matches: 8. Germline CDR1 reads LNHDA; CDR2 reads SQIVND (reference sequence). The CDR3 runs to 18 residues. Here the CDR3 reads CASSIGLAGNPSKNIQYF. The CDR3 region has the DNA TGTGCCAGTAGTATCGGACTAGCGGGAAATCCCTCCAAAAACATTCAGTACTTC.

The gene calls are TRBV6-5 and TRBJ2-1; D gene unclear. CDR3 length: 12 residues. V dropped 6 bases and J dropped 5 bases, with 8 bases sitting between them. CDR1 is MNHEY, CDR2 SVGAGI, per germline. CDR3 in amino acids: CASSRRNNEQFF. DNA for the CDR3: TGTGCCAGCAGCCGGAGAAACAATGAGCAGTTCTTC.

This clone was counted a single time. V gene TRBV4-2 combines with J gene TRBJ2-7; 10 bases line up with TRBD2. V gave up 0 bases and J gave up 0 bases; unmatched junction bases: 8. This CDR3 region has 18 residues. Germline V gene sequence: CDR1 LGHNA, CDR2 YNFKEQ. For the CDR3, the DNA is TGTGCCAGCAGCCAAGAGGGGAAGACTAGCGGGTTCTCCTACGAGCAGTACTTC. Protein sequence: CASSQEGKTSGFSYEQYF.

The chain uses TRBV7-2 and TRBJ2-5; the match to TRBD2 covers 8 bases. Germline V gene sequence: CDR1 SGHTA, CDR2 FQGNSA. This CDR3 contains 15 residues. The V gene end was trimmed by 1 base and the J gene end by 9 bases; junction bases not matched to a gene: 10. The CDR3 loop is CASSLGVASGGSQYF. The DNA for the CDR3 is TGTGCCAGCAGCTTAGGCGTAGCCAGCGGGGGTTCCCAGTACTTC.